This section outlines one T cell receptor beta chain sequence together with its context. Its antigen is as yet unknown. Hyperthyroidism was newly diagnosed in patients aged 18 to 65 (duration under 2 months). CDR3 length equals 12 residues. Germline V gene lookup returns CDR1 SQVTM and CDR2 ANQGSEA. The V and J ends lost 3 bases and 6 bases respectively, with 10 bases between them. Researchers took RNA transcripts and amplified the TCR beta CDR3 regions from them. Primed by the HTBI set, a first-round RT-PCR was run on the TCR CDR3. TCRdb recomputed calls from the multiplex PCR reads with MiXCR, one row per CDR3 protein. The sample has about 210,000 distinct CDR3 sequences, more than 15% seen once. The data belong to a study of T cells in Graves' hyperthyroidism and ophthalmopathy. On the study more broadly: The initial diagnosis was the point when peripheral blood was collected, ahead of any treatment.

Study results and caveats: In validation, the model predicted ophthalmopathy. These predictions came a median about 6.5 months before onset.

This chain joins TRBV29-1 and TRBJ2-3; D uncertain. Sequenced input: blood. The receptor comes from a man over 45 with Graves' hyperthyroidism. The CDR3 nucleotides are TGCAGCGTTGACCTCCCCCGGGATACGCAGTATTTT. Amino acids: CSVDLPRDTQYF.